This T cell receptor (beta chain) is drawn from a study of control samples from healthy donors and cancer patients. TCRdb's copy holds only in-frame clones and misses some; the assay was immunoSEQ multiplex PCR. Of 90,000 to 120,000 clones listed, just under 85% were seen once; the top ten hold under 8.5%. The CDR3 is made up of 15 amino acids. The germline V and J ends were trimmed by 1 base and 4 bases, with 13 bases remaining between them. The V gene's germline CDR1 is SEHNR and CDR2 FQNEAQ (reference sequence). The sequencing input was blood. V and J are TRBV7-9 and TRBJ1-2; D is uncertain. The sequence derives from a man younger than 35 in good health. The CDR3 region has the DNA TGTGCCAGCAGCTTAGACCCAGGAAGGGCCTATGGCTACACCTTC. Its translation: CASSLDPGRAYGYTF.